This TCR beta chain is from a study of cytomegalovirus exposure and HLA in healthy donors. Generated by immunoSEQ multiplex PCR, the TCRdb table keeps only in-frame clones and is missing some. The sample includes about 73,000 clones, 85% to 95% of them seen just once. Study results and caveats: In vitro testing confirmed a few CMV-associated chains as specific for CMV antigens. The classifier, whose performance was assessed in both the original and validation cohorts, reportedly diagnosed cytomegalovirus status with high specificity and sensitivity.

Details on this clone: Its antigen is still unknown.

The CDR3 loop spans 15 amino acids. Germline CDR1 reads MNHNY; CDR2 reads SVGAGI (reference sequence). V was pared by 6 bases and J by 7 bases, with 11 bases of the junction left unmatched. Sequenced material: PBMCs. This sequence joins TRBV6-6 and TRBJ2-2, with 7 bases that match TRBD1. The sequence came from a man aged 18 to 30 in good health and CMV-seronegative. The CDR3 reads CASSPQDRINGELFF. DNA for the CDR3: TGTGCCAGCAGCCCCCAGGACAGGATAAACGGGGAGCTGTTTTTT.